The T cell receptor (beta chain) described here comes from a study of shared clonotypes between healthy human individuals. Healthy HIV-negative adults with no recent acute infections or vaccinations were recruited as donors. Sequencing was performed with immunoSEQ multiplex PCR; in TCRdb, only in-frame clones are kept and a portion is missing. This sample carries about 2.3 million clones, approximately 90% of them seen once, and the ten largest clones take about 0.41%. V was pared by 1 base and J by 6 bases, with 16 bases between. Germline V gene sequence: CDR1 SGHVS, CDR2 FQNEAQ. The CDR3 sequence is 16 residues long.

Sample: naive CD4+ T cells from PBMCs. Subset here: CD45RA+ positively selected. This sequence originates from a man aged 18 to 30 in good health. Some clones in this sample may be carry-over from other donors' samples. The chain has TRBV7-8 and TRBJ1-3; D is possibly TRBD1 (5 bases). This CDR3 reads CASSLEMAGIENTIYF. The CDR3 nucleotides are TGTGCCAGCAGCTTAGAAATGGCAGGGATAGAAAACACCATATATTTT.